A selection of T cell receptor beta chains follows, all from one sample in a study of blood T cell repertoires in COVID-19. Profiling relied on immunoSEQ multiplex PCR, and the TCRdb table lists in-frame clones only, not all of them. This sample has roughly 320,000 clones; just over 85% occur once, and the top ten carry about 4.2%. The source material was PBMCs or T cells enriched from blood (not recorded which). Receptors were obtained from a man aged 30 to 39 who had recovered from COVID-19. Both conserved end residues are part of each CDR3. D genes are given only for firm matches. A clone size is listed for some rows: how often the clone was seen (once, few, many), or a class if it is expanded.

clone size: .
V gene: TRBV5-4
J gene: TRBJ1-4
D gene: TRBD1
CDR3 DNA: TGTGCCAGCAGCTTGCAGGGGGCAACTAATGAAAAACTGTTTTTT
CDR3 protein: CASSLQGATNEKLFF

clone size: .
V gene: TRBV6-1
J gene: TRBJ2-1
D gene: .
CDR3 DNA: TGTGCCAGCAGTGAGCGTAAGGGAGTTTTGGGGAATGAGCAGTTCTTC
CDR3 protein: CASSERKGVLGNEQFF

clone size: .
V gene: TRBV27
J gene: TRBJ1-5
D gene: .
CDR3 DNA: TGTGCCAGCAGGGCGACTAGTTTATTTAGCAATCAGCCCCAGCATTTT
CDR3 protein: CASRATSLFSNQPQHF

clone size: few
V gene: TRBV11-1
J gene: TRBJ1-2
D gene: TRBD1
CDR3 DNA: TGTGCCAGCAGCTCTTACAGGGGGAGCTATGGCTACACCTTC
CDR3 protein: CASSSYRGSYGYTF

clone size: .
V gene: TRBV10-1
J gene: TRBJ2-3
D gene: .
CDR3 DNA: TGCGCCAGCAGTCCCTATGCTCGGGGCACAGATACGCAGTATTTT
CDR3 protein: CASSPYARGTDTQYF

clone size: .
V gene: TRBV11-2
J gene: TRBJ2-1
D gene: TRBD2
CDR3 DNA: TGTGCCAGCAGCGAAGAAAAGGGACTAGCGGGGTTGGCTAACAATGAGCAGTTCTTC
CDR3 protein: CASSEEKGLAGLANNEQFF

clone size: .
V gene: TRBV2
J gene: TRBJ1-1
D gene: .
CDR3 DNA: TGTGCCAGCAGTGAAAAGCAGGGATACACTGAAGCTTTCTTT
CDR3 protein: CASSEKQGYTEAFF

clone size: .
V gene: TRBV7-9
J gene: TRBJ2-7
D gene: TRBD1
CDR3 DNA: TGTGCCAGCAGCTTAGCGGACAGGGGCGACGAGCAGTACTTC
CDR3 protein: CASSLADRGDEQYF

clone size: .
V gene: TRBV11-2
J gene: TRBJ2-2
D gene: TRBD2
CDR3 DNA: TGTGCCAGCAGCTTGACTAGCGGGAGGTGGGGCACCGGGGAGCTGTTTTTT
CDR3 protein: CASSLTSGRWGTGELFF

clone size: .
V gene: TRBV7-9
J gene: TRBJ1-5
D gene: .
CDR3 DNA: TGTGCCAGCAGCTTAGCAGGACTCAATCAGCCCCAGCATTTT
CDR3 protein: CASSLAGLNQPQHF

clone size: .
V gene: TRBV5-8
J gene: TRBJ1-1
D gene: .
CDR3 DNA: TGTGCCAGCAGCCGAGGCTTCAGCGGCGGGTTAGCTGAAGCTTTCTTT
CDR3 protein: CASSRGFSGGLAEAFF

clone size: .
V gene: TRBV11-2
J gene: TRBJ2-7
D gene: TRBD1
CDR3 DNA: TGTGCCAGCAGCTTAGATCGGGACAGGGGGCGCGAGCAGTACTTC
CDR3 protein: CASSLDRDRGREQYF

clone size: .
V gene: TRBV12-3/TRBV12-4
J gene: TRBJ1-5
D gene: .
CDR3 DNA: TGTGCCAGCAGTTTAATTTCAGGGCAGCCCCAGCATTTT
CDR3 protein: CASSLISGQPQHF

clone size: .
V gene: TRBV6-5
J gene: TRBJ2-3
D gene: TRBD2
CDR3 DNA: TGTGCCAGCAGTCAGGGACTAGATCCAGATACGCAGTATTTT
CDR3 protein: CASSQGLDPDTQYF

clone size: .
V gene: TRBV27
J gene: TRBJ2-2
D gene: TRBD1
CDR3 DNA: TGTGCCAGCAGTTATGGGACAGGGCGGACCGGGGAGCTGTTTTTT
CDR3 protein: CASSYGTGRTGELFF

clone size: .
V gene: TRBV28
J gene: TRBJ2-1
D gene: .
CDR3 DNA: TGTGCCAGCAGTTTTAGGGGGGGCCGGCTTGATGAGCAGTTCTTC
CDR3 protein: CASSFRGGRLDEQFF

clone size: .
V gene: TRBV7-6
J gene: TRBJ2-7
D gene: TRBD1
CDR3 DNA: TGTGCCAGCAGCCCGACAGGGAATACCTACGAGCAGTACTTC
CDR3 protein: CASSPTGNTYEQYF